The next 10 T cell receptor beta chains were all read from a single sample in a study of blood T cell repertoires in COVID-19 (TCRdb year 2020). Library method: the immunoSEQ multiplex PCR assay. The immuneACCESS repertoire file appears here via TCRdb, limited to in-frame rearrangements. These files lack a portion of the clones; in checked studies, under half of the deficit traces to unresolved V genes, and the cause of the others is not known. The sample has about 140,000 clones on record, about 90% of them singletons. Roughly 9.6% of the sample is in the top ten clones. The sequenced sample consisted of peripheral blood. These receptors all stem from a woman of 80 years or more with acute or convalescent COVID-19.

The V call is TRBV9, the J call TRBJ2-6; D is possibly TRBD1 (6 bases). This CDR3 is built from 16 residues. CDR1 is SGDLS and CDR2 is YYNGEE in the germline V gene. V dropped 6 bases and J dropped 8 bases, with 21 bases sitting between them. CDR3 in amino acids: CASTLEQGSVPNVLTF. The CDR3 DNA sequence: TGTGCCAGCACCCTGGAGCAGGGGTCTGTTCCCAACGTCCTGACTTTC.

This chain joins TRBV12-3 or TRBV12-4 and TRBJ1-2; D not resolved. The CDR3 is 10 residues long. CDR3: CRQILYGYTF. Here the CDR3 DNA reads TGTAGACAAATACTGTATGGCTACACCTTC.

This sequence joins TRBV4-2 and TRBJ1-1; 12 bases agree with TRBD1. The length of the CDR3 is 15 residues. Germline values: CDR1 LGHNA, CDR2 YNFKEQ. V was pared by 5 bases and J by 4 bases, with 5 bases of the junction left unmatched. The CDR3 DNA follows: TGTGCCAGCAGCTACGGGACAGGGGGCCTCACTGAAGCTTTCTTT. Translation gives CASSYGTGGLTEAFF.

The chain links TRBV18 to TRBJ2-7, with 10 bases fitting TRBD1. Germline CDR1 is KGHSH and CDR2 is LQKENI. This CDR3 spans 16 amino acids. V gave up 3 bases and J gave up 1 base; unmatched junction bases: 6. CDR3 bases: TGTGCCAGCTCACCGGGACTGGGACAGGGGTCCTACGAGCAGTACTTC. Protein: CASSPGLGQGSYEQYF. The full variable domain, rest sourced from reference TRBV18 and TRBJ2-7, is NAGVMQNPRHLVRRRGQEARLRCSPMKGHSHVYWYRQLPEEGLKFMVYLQKENIIDESGMPKERFSAEFPKEGPSILRIQQVVRGDSAAYFCASSPGLGQGSYEQYFGPGTRLTVT.

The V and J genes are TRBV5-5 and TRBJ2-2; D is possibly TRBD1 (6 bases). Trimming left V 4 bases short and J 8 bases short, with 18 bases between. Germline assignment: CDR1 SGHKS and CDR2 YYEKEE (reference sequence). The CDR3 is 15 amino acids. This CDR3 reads CASSPGDTVGGELFF. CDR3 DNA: TGTGCCAGCAGCCCTGGGGACACCGTTGGTGGGGAGCTGTTTTTT.

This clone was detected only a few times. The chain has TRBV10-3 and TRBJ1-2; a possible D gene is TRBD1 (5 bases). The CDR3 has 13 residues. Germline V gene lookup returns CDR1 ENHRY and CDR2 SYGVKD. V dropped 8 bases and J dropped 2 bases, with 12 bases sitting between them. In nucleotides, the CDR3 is TGTGCCATCGAGCGGGGGGGAAACTATGGCTACACCTTC. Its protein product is CAIERGGNYGYTF.

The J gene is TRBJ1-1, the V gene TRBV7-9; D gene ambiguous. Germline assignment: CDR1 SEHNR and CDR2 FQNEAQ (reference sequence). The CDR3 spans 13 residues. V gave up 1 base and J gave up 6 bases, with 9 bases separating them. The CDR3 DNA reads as TGTGCCAGCAGCTTAGAGGTGGAGTCTGAAGCTTTCTTT. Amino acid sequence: CASSLEVESEAFF.

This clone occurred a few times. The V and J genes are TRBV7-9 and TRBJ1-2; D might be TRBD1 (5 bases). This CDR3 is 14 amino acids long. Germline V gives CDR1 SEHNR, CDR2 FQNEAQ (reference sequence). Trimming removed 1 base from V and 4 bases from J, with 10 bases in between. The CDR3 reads CASSLGGASYGYTF. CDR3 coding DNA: TGTGCCAGCAGCTTAGGGGGCGCATCCTATGGCTACACCTTC.

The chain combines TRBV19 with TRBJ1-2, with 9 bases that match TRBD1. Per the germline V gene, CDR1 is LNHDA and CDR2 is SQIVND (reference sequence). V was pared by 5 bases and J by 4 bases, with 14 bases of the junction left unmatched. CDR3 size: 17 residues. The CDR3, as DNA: TGTGCCAGTAGTCTCCCGACAGGGGGTCTTGACGGCTATGGCTACACCTTC. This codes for CASSLPTGGLDGYGYTF.

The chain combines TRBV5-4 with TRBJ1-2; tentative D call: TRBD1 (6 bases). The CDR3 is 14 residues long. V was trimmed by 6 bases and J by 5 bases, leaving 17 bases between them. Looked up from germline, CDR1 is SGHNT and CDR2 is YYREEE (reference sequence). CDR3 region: CASKNRDGPYGYTF. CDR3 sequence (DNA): TGTGCCAGCAAAAACAGGGACGGCCCTTATGGCTACACCTTC.